This T cell receptor beta chain came from a study of identical twins. It was template switching that added a universal primer site, and there were unique molecular identifiers on the cDNA. TCRdb reprocessed the 5' RACE reads via MiXCR and lists one record per CDR3 protein. The profile covers a few hundred thousand distinct CDR3 sequences, with 14% appearing a single time and about 0.97% taken by the ten largest. The CDR3 has 18 residues. The same data also went into a second study, on yellow fever vaccine responses in identical twins.

This clonotype was obtained from a woman aged 18-29 years in good health. This chain connects TRBV12-2 to TRBJ2-2; the table's D call TRBD1 went unverified against the DNA. TRBV12-2 corresponds to a pseudogene. Sequencing used CD4+ T cells sorted from blood. The CDR3 bases are TGTGCAAGTCGCTTATTACCGGGACATTTATGTGGTCCCGGGGAGCTGTTTTTT. This translates into CASRLLPGHLCGPGELFF.